The rows below give T cell receptor beta chains drawn from one sample of a study of blood T cell repertoires in COVID-19. Profiling relied on immunoSEQ multiplex PCR, and the TCRdb table lists in-frame clones only, not all of them. The sample consists of fewer than 300,000 clones, roughly 89% of them appearing once. Material for sequencing was peripheral blood. Source of these receptors: a man younger than 40 with acute or convalescent COVID-19. Each CDR3 is given without its conserved first and last residue. The D gene is left open where the match is weak. Size tells how often a clone was seen (once, few, many) or the class of an expanded clone, and some rows leave it out.

v_call: TRBV12-5; clone_size: -; d_call: -; cdr3_aa: ASGKQPVNSPLH
v_call: TRBV19; clone_size: -; d_call: -; cdr3_aa: ASSTQGGDTQY
v_call: TRBV5-4; clone_size: once; d_call: -; cdr3_aa: ASNLQTGSQETQY
v_call: TRBV13; clone_size: -; d_call: TRBD1; cdr3_aa: ASSLVTGATNEKLF
v_call: TRBV6-6; clone_size: -; d_call: TRBD2; cdr3_aa: ASSYSLAGYYNEQF
v_call: TRBV6-5; clone_size: few; d_call: TRBD1; cdr3_aa: ASSYGGTGTYGYT
v_call: TRBV11-2; clone_size: once; d_call: -; cdr3_aa: ASSLDPVAGEQY
v_call: TRBV19; clone_size: -; d_call: TRBD1; cdr3_aa: ASSIIGTGVNEQF
v_call: TRBV19; clone_size: -; d_call: TRBD1; cdr3_aa: ASSTGNGASNQPQH
v_call: TRBV7-9; clone_size: few; d_call: -; cdr3_aa: ASTRSGLYEQY
v_call: TRBV28; clone_size: once; d_call: -; cdr3_aa: ASRAGARDNSPLH
v_call: TRBV3-1/TRBV3-2; clone_size: -; d_call: -; cdr3_aa: ASSRGAEEKLF
v_call: TRBV6-1; clone_size: -; d_call: -; cdr3_aa: ASSEGRTSNTEAF
v_call: TRBV19; clone_size: -; d_call: TRBD1; cdr3_aa: ASSDRGLGDTQY
v_call: TRBV6-5; clone_size: -; d_call: TRBD2; cdr3_aa: ASRWGTSGSYEQY
v_call: TRBV24-1; clone_size: -; d_call: -; cdr3_aa: ATSDPRQNTGELF
v_call: TRBV11-2; clone_size: -; d_call: -; cdr3_aa: ASTPRQEAF
v_call: TRBV5-1; clone_size: -; d_call: TRBD2; cdr3_aa: ASSLSTSGRVTYEQY
v_call: TRBV5-1; clone_size: once; d_call: -; cdr3_aa: ASSRGSNEKLF
v_call: TRBV28; clone_size: -; d_call: -; cdr3_aa: ASLRQSNQPQH
v_call: TRBV5-1; clone_size: once; d_call: -; cdr3_aa: ASSLHLLSDTQY
v_call: TRBV5-1; clone_size: -; d_call: -; cdr3_aa: ASRNPLRGVYGYT
v_call: TRBV30; clone_size: -; d_call: TRBD1; cdr3_aa: AWSVLGGEAF
v_call: TRBV10-3; clone_size: -; d_call: -; cdr3_aa: AISESLLRDSYEQY
v_call: TRBV18; clone_size: -; d_call: -; cdr3_aa: ASSRTHTDTQY
v_call: TRBV5-1; clone_size: -; d_call: -; cdr3_aa: ASTRGAGRDTQY
v_call: TRBV18; clone_size: -; d_call: -; cdr3_aa: ASSPPPGGTEAF
v_call: TRBV10-3; clone_size: few; d_call: TRBD2; cdr3_aa: AISDTGLAEF
v_call: TRBV24-1; clone_size: once; d_call: TRBD1; cdr3_aa: ATSDQGATGQETQY
v_call: TRBV19; clone_size: -; d_call: TRBD1; cdr3_aa: ASRRQGASYNSPLH
v_call: TRBV3-1/TRBV3-2; clone_size: few; d_call: -; cdr3_aa: ASSHGLSTDTQY
v_call: TRBV28; clone_size: -; d_call: -; cdr3_aa: ASTGGLASYNEQF
v_call: TRBV6-5; clone_size: -; d_call: TRBD1; cdr3_aa: ASGRQGAEAF
v_call: TRBV2; clone_size: few; d_call: -; cdr3_aa: ASEGISDTEAF
v_call: TRBV2; clone_size: -; d_call: -; cdr3_aa: ASSESGREGSPLH
v_call: TRBV2; clone_size: -; d_call: -; cdr3_aa: ASSLYRVPNEKLF
v_call: TRBV6-6; clone_size: few; d_call: -; cdr3_aa: ASSARVGTSGEQY
v_call: TRBV25-1; clone_size: -; d_call: -; cdr3_aa: ASSESRVGNTEAF
v_call: TRBV5-1; clone_size: -; d_call: -; cdr3_aa: ASSFRGQNTEAF
v_call: TRBV4-2; clone_size: -; d_call: -; cdr3_aa: ASSQAGPNEKLF
v_call: TRBV30; clone_size: once; d_call: TRBD1; cdr3_aa: AWRQQGAEQY
v_call: TRBV6-5; clone_size: -; d_call: -; cdr3_aa: ASRPRVNSPLH